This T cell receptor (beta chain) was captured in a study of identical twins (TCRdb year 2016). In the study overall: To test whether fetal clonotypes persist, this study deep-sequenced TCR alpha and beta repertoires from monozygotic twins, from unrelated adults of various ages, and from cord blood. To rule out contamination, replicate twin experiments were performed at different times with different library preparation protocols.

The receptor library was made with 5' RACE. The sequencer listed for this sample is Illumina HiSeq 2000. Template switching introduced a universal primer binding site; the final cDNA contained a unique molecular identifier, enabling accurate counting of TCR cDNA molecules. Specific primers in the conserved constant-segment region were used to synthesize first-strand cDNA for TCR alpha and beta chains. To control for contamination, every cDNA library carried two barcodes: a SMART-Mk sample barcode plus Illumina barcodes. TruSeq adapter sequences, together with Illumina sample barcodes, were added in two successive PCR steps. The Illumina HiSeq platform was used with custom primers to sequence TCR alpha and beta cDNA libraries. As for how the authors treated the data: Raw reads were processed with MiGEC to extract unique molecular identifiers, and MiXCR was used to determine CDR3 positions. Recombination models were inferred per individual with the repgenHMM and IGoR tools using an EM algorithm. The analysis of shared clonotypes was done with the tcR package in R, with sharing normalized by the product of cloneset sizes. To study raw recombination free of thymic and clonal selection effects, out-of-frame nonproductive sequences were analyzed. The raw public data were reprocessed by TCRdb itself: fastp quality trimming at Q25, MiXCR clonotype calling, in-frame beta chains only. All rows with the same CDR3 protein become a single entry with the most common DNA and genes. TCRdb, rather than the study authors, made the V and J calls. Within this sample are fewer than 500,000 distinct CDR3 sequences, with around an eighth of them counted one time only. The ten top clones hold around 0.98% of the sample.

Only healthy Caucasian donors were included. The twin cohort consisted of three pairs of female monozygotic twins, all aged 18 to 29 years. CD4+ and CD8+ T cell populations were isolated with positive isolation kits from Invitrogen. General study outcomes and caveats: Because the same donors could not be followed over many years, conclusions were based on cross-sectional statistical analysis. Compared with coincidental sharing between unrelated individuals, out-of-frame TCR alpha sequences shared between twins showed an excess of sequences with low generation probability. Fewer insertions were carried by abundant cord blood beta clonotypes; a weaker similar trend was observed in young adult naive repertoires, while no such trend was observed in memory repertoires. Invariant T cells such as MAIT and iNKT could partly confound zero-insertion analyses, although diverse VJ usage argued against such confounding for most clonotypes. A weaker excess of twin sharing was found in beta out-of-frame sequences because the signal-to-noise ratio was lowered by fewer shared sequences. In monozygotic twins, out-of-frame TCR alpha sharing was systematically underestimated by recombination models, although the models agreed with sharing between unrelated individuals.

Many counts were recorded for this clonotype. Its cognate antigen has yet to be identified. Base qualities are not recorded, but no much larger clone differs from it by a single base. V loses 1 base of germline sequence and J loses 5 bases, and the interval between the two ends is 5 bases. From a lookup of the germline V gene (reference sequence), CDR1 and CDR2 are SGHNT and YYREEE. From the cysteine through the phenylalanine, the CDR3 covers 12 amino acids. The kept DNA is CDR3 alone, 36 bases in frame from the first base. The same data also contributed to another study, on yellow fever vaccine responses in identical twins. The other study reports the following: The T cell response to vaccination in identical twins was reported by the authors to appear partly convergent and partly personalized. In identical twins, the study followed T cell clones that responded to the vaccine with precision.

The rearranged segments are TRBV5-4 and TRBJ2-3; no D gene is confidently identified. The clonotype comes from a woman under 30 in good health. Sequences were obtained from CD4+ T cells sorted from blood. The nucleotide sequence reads TGTGCCAGCAGCTTGAATGTAGATACGCAGTATTTT. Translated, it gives CASSLNVDTQYF.